The clone carrying this T cell receptor (beta chain) has a handful of counts. Its antigen is unknown. From the reads, TCRdb called clonotypes with MiXCR, one entry per CDR3 protein. The table has approximately 490,000 distinct CDR3 sequences, around 10% seen once. This record belongs to a study of T cell repertoires in cytomegalovirus infection. Study-level information: CMV infection and matching HLA type were both indicated by public TCR beta signatures. Findings and caveats of the study: The ex vivo response was dominated by HLA-C-restricted CMV-specific TCR beta clonotypes. Carriage of CMV together with the relevant HLA was identifiable through cumulative public TCR beta family frequency.

CDR3 size: 15 residues. Trimming removed 3 bases at V and 2 bases at J, with 14 bases between. CDR1 and CDR2 (germline): MGHDK, SYGVNS. The chain is built from TRBV25-1 and TRBJ2-7; D possibly corresponds to TRBD1 (5 bases). What was sequenced was PBMCs. The clonotype originates from a human donor in good health (CMV status not recorded). Some clones in this sample may be carry-over from other donors' samples. CDR3 nucleotides: TGTGCCAGCAGTGATGTCACAGGCCTAACCTACGAGCAGTACTTC. This sequence encodes CASSDVTGLTYEQYF.